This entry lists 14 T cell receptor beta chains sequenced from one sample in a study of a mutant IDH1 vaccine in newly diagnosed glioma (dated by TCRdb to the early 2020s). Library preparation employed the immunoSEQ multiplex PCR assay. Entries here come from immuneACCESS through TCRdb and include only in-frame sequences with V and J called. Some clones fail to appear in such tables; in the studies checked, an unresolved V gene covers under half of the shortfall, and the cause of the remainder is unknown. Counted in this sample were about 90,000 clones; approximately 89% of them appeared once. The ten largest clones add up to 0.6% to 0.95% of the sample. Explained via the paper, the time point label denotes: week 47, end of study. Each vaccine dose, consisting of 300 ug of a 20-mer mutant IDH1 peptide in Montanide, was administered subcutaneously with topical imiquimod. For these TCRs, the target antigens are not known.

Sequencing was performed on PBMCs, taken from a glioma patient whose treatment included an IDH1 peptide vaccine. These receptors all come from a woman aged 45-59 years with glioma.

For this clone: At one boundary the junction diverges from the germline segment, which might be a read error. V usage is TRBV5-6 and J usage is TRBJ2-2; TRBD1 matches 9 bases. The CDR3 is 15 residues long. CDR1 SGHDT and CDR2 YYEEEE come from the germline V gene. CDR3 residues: CASSSRDRVHGGLFF. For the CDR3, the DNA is TGTGCCAGCAGCTCGAGGGACAGGGTCCATGGGGGGCTGTTTTTT.

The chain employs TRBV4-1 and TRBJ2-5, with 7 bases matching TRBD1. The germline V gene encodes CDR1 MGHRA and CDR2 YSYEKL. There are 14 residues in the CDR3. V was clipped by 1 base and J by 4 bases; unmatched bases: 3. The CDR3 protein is CASSQGGQIETQYF. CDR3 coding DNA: TGCGCCAGCAGCCAAGGGGGACAGATAGAGACCCAGTACTTC.

The CDR3 DNA reads TGTGCCAGCACTCCCTCCGCCGGGACGGGGCTGTTTTTT. Translated, it gives CASTPSAGTGLFF. The rearrangement joins TRBV28 to TRBJ1-4; tentative D call: TRBD1 (5 bases). CDR1 and CDR2 (germline): MDHEN, SYDVKM. Trimming pared 7 bases from V and 14 bases from J, leaving 20 bases between. The CDR3 is made up of 13 amino acids.

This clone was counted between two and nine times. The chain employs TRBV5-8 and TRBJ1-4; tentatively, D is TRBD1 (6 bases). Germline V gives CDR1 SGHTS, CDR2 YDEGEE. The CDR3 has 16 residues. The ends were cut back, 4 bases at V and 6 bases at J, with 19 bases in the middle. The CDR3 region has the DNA TGTGCCAGCAGCCCCGGCTGGGGGGGGCAGGATGAAAAACTGTTTTTT. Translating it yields CASSPGWGGQDEKLFF. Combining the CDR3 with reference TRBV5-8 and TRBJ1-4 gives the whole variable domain EAGVTQSPTHLIKTRGQQATLRCSPISGHTSVYWYQQALGLGLQFLLWYDEGEERNRGNFPPRFSGRQFPNYSSELNVNALELEDSALYLCASSPGWGGQDEKLFFGSGTQLSVL.

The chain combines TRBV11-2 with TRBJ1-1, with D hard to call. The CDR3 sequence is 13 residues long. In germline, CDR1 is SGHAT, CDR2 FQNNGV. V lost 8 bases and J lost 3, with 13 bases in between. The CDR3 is CASGRALDTEAFF. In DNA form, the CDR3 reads TGTGCCAGCGGACGGGCGCTGGACACTGAAGCTTTCTTT. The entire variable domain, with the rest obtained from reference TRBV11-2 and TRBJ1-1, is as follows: EAGVAQSPRYKIIEKRQSVAFWCNPISGHATLYWYQQILGQGPKLLIQFQNNGVVDDSQLPKDRFSAERLKGVDSTLKIQPAKLEDSAVYLCASGRALDTEAFFGQGTRLTVV.

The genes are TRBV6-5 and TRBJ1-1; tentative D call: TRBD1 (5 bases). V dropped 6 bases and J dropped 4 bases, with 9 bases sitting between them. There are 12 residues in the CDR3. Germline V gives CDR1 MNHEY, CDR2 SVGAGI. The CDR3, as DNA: TGTGCCAGCAGACCCGGGGGCACTGAAGCTTTCTTT. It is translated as CASRPGGTEAFF.

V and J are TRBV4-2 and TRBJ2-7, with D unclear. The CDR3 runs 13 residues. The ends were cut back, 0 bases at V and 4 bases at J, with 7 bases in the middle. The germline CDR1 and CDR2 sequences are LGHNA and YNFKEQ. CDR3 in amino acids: CASSQDTEYEQYF. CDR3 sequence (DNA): TGTGCCAGCAGCCAAGATACGGAGTACGAGCAGTACTTC.

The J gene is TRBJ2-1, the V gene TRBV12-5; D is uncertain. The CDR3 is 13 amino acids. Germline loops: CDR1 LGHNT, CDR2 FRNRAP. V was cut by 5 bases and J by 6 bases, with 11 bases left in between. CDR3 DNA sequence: TGTGCTAGTGGTACTGGGCCTTTCAATGAGCAGTTCTTC. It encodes CASGTGPFNEQFF.

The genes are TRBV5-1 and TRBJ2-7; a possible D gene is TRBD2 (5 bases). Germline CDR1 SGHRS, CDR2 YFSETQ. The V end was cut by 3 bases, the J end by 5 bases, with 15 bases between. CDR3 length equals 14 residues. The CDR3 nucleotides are TGCGCCAGCAGCTCCGTCTCCGGGGTAAACGAGCAGTACTTC. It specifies CASSSVSGVNEQYF. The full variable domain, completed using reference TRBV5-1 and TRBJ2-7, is KAGVTQTPRYLIKTRGQQVTLSCSPISGHRSVSWYQQTPGQGLQFLFEYFSETQRNKGNFPGRFSGRQFSNSRSEMNVSTLELGDSALYLCASSSVSGVNEQYFGPGTRLTVT.

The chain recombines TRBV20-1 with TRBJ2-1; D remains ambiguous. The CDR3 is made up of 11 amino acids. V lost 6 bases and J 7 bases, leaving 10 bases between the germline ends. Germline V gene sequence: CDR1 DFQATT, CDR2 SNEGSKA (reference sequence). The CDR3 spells CSAYSQNEQFF. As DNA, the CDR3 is TGCAGTGCCTACTCTCAGAATGAGCAGTTCTTC.

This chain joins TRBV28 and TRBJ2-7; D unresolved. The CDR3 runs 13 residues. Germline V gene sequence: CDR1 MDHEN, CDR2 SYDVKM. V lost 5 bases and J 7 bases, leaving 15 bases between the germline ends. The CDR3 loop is CASSLPRHWEQYF. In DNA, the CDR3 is TGTGCCAGCAGTCTTCCCCGCCACTGGGAGCAGTACTTC. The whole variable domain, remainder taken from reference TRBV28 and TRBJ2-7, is DVKVTQSSRYLVKRTGEKVFLECVQDMDHENMFWYRQDPGLGLRLIYFSYDVKMKEKGDIPEGYSVSREKKERFSLILESASTNQTSMYLCASSLPRHWEQYFGPGTRLTVT.

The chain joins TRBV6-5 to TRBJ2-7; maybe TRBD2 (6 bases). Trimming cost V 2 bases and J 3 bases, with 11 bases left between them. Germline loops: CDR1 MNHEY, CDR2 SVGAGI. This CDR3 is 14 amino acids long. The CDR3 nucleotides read TGTGCCAGCAGTTACGCGGGGAATAACTACGAGCAGTACTTC. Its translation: CASSYAGNNYEQYF.

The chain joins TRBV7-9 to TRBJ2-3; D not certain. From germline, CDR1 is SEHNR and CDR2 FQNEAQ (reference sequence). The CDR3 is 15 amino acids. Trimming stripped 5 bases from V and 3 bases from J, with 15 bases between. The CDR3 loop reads CASSDRAEGTDTQYF. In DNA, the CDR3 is TGTGCCAGCAGCGACCGGGCCGAAGGGACAGATACGCAGTATTTT.

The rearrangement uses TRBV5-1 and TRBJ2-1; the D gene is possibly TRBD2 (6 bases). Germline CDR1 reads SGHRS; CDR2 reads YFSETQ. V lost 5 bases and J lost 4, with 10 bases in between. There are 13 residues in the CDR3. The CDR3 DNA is TGCGCCAGCAGGACCGGGACTTACAATGAGCAGTTCTTC. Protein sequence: CASRTGTYNEQFF. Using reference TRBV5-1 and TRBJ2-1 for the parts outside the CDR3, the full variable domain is KAGVTQTPRYLIKTRGQQVTLSCSPISGHRSVSWYQQTPGQGLQFLFEYFSETQRNKGNFPGRFSGRQFSNSRSEMNVSTLELGDSALYLCASRTGTYNEQFFGPGTRLTVL.